The 32 T cell receptor beta chains below all came from one sample that was sequenced in a study of post-analysis software for immune sequencing data. Study-level findings and limits: Controls showed lower frequencies than patients for a handful of TRBV segments, and TRBV5-6, TRBV5-1 and TRBV20-1 were among these.

Included in the TCR beta cDNA libraries were unique molecular identifiers. TCRdb reprocessed the PCR reads with MiXCR, giving one entry per CDR3 protein. This table holds 650,000 to 900,000 distinct CDR3 sequences, around 42% found once. Their recognized antigens are unknown. The material sequenced was blood. The receptors were sampled from a girl under 18 with multiple sclerosis.

This clonotype has more than one count but fewer than ten. The V gene is TRBV28, the J gene TRBJ2-5, with 10 bases aligning to TRBD2. CDR1 and CDR2 (germline): MDHEN, SYDVKM. The CDR3 extends over 16 amino acids. The ends lost 8 bases at V and 3 bases at J; junction bases unmatched: 12. The CDR3 nucleotides are TGTGCCAGCCTAAGGCCCAGCGGGAGGGAAAAAGAGACCCAGTACTTC. Its protein is CASLRPSGREKETQYF.

The chain links TRBV5-6 to TRBJ1-1; 8 nucleotides line up with TRBD1. The germline CDR1 and CDR2 sequences are SGHDT and YYEEEE. Germline trimming cut 0 bases from V and 4 bases from J; bases unmatched to any gene: 2. This CDR3 spans 14 amino acids. CDR3 nucleotides: TGTGCCAGCAGCTTGGTAGGGACAGGCACTGAAGCTTTCTTT. Protein: CASSLVGTGTEAFF.

V and J are TRBV7-2 and TRBJ2-5; 12 bases map to TRBD1. The CDR3 loop spans 16 amino acids. CDR1 is SGHTA and CDR2 is FQGNSA in the germline V gene. V lost 6 bases and J lost 5; bases outside the gene matches: 10. CDR3 DNA: TGTGCCAGCAGTTCGAGGGACAGGGGGCGGTGGGAGACCCAGTACTTC. This sequence encodes CASSSRDRGRWETQYF.

The chain has TRBV27 and TRBJ1-2, with D tentatively TRBD1 (5 bases). Trimming left V 3 bases short and J 9 bases short, with 14 bases between. The CDR3 totals 13 residues. The germline CDR1 and CDR2 sequences are MNHEY and SMNVEV (reference sequence). CDR3 sequence reads: CASSFGQGMSYTF. The CDR3, as DNA: TGTGCCAGCAGTTTTGGGCAGGGTATGAGCTACACCTTC.

The V gene is TRBV7-9, the J gene TRBJ2-1; D call uncertain. Germline CDR1 is SEHNR and CDR2 is FQNEAQ (reference sequence). Trimming stripped 1 base from V and 4 bases from J, with 5 bases between. The CDR3 spans 13 residues. CDR3 DNA: TGTGCCAGCAGCTTAGTGGCTTACAATGAGCAGTTCTTC. This codes for CASSLVAYNEQFF.

This chain joins TRBV6-1 and TRBJ2-5; 8 bases are a match to TRBD2. Gene TRBJ2-7 matches the end of the DNA better, so the J call may be wrong. Germline CDR1 MNHNS, CDR2 SASEGT. CDR3 size: 15 residues. The CDR3 loop reads CASTEMWTSSYEQYF. The CDR3 region has the DNA TGTGCCAGCACCGAAATGTGGACTAGCAGCTACGAGCAGTACTTC.

This chain joins TRBV25-1 and TRBJ2-2; 10 bases align to TRBD2. Germline-derived CDR1 and CDR2 are MGHDK and SYGVNS. The junction had 10 bases not matched to a gene; V was cut back by 4 bases and J by 5 bases. The CDR3 has 17 amino acids. The chain's CDR3 is CASSGDPGLAVTGELFF. DNA of the CDR3: TGTGCCAGCAGTGGGGACCCCGGACTAGCGGTAACCGGGGAGCTGTTTTTT.

Notes on this clonotype: A junction boundary mismatches the germline segment, possibly from a read error. This chain connects TRBV12-3 or TRBV12-4 to TRBJ2-5; D is possibly TRBD2 (6 bases). This CDR3 has 15 residues. In DNA form, the CDR3 reads TGTGCCAGCAGTTTTGACGGGAGAAACGAAGAAACCCAGTACTTC. The encoded protein is CASSFDGRNEETQYF.

The chain links TRBV4-1 to TRBJ1-4; the match to TRBD1 covers 7 bases. CDR3 size: 16 residues. The junction had 4 bases not matched to a gene; V was cut back by 0 bases and J by 3 bases. Per the germline V gene, CDR1 is MGHRA and CDR2 is YSYEKL. CDR3 coding DNA: TGCGCCAGCAGCCAAGAAGCAGGGGGAGCTAATGAAAAACTGTTTTTT. Translating it yields CASSQEAGGANEKLFF.

This chain connects TRBV7-9 to TRBJ1-1; tentatively, D is TRBD1 (6 bases). From germline, CDR1 is SEHNR and CDR2 FQNEAQ (reference sequence). The length of the CDR3 is 17 residues. V dropped 4 bases and J dropped 1 base, with 19 bases sitting between them. This CDR3 is CASSSSSGEGGNTEAFF. In DNA, the CDR3 is TGTGCCAGCAGCTCCTCCTCAGGGGAAGGTGGGAACACTGAAGCTTTCTTT.

V gene TRBV20-1 combines with J gene TRBJ2-3; D might be TRBD2 (6 bases). The CDR3 contains 16 residues. Germline values: CDR1 DFQATT, CDR2 SNEGSKA (reference sequence). The V end was cut by 0 bases, the J end by 8 bases, with 21 bases between. This CDR3 is CSARDFTLARRATQYF. In nucleotides, the CDR3 is TGCAGTGCTAGAGACTTTACCCTAGCGCGTCGGGCTACGCAGTATTTT.

In DNA form, the CDR3 reads TGTGCCAGCAGTTTTGGGGGTGAAAAACTGTTTTTT. Translated: CASSFGGEKLFF. The rearrangement links TRBV12-3 or TRBV12-4 to TRBJ1-4, with a possible D match to TRBD1 (5 bases). V lost 3 bases and J 7 bases, leaving 6 bases between the germline ends. The CDR3 is 12 amino acids.

This chain joins TRBV5-6 and TRBJ2-4, with 11 bases fitting TRBD1. The CDR3 has 19 amino acids. Germline CDR1 and CDR2: SGHDT and YYEEEE. Trimming removed 1 base from V and 3 bases from J; junction bases left unmatched: 12. The CDR3: CASSLYRTGGSMGKNIQYF. DNA for the CDR3: TGTGCCAGCAGCTTGTATCGGACAGGGGGCTCTATGGGCAAAAACATTCAGTACTTC.

The J gene is TRBJ2-4, the V gene TRBV11-2; 11 bases are a match to TRBD2. Near its end, the DNA agrees better with TRBJ2-7, so the J call may be wrong. CDR1 is SGHAT, CDR2 FQNNGV, per germline. There are 14 residues in the CDR3. CDR3 protein: CASRRIAGGSEQYF. In DNA form, the CDR3 reads TGTGCCAGCAGGCGGATAGCGGGAGGGAGCGAGCAGTACTTC.

The V and J genes are TRBV9 and TRBJ1-2; the D is unclear. The germline V gene has CDR1 SGDLS and CDR2 YYNGEE. Deletions cut 5 bases from V and 6 bases from J, with 11 bases between. The CDR3 runs to 12 residues. Written as DNA, the CDR3 is TGTGCCAGCAGACAGAAAGGTCATGGCTACACCTTC. This sequence encodes CASRQKGHGYTF. The full variable domain, completed using reference TRBV9 and TRBJ1-2, is DSGVTQTPKHLITATGQRVTLRCSPRSGDLSVYWYQQSLDQGLQFLIQYYNGEERAKGNILERFSAQQFPDLHSELNLSSLELGDSALYFCASRQKGHGYTFGSGTRLTVV.

This clonotype was seen only a few times. The CDR3 is CSVEDPSGEQFF. CDR3 coding DNA: TGCAGCGTTGAAGATCCCTCGGGTGAGCAGTTCTTC. This chain uses TRBV29-1 with TRBJ2-1; D not certain. Per the germline V gene, CDR1 is SQVTM and CDR2 is ANQGSEA. This CDR3 comprises 12 residues. V lost 0 bases and J lost 9, with 9 bases in between.

The chain joins TRBV29-1 to TRBJ1-2; D ambiguous. From germline, CDR1 is SQVTM and CDR2 ANQGSEA. V dropped 4 bases and J dropped 4 bases, with 13 bases sitting between them. There are 13 residues in the CDR3. The CDR3 bases are TGCAGCGTTGGGTGGGGAATAGGCTATGGCTACACCTTC. This encodes CSVGWGIGYGYTF.

The rearrangement joins TRBV29-1 to TRBJ2-1, with 7 bases lining up with TRBD2. Germline loops: CDR1 SQVTM, CDR2 ANQGSEA. This CDR3 contains 11 residues. Trimming removed 8 bases from V and 10 bases from J; junction bases left unmatched: 8. The CDR3 DNA reads TGCAGCCCCTGGGGGGGGGGAGAGCAGTTCTTC. Its translation: CSPWGGGEQFF.

This clonotype was observed a handful of times. J is TRBJ2-1 and V is TRBV7-9; the D gene could be TRBD1 or TRBD2 (5 bases each). With 7 bases removed from V and 3 bases from J, the gap between germline ends came to 13 bases. Germline V CDR1 and CDR2: SEHNR, FQNEAQ (reference sequence). This CDR3 comprises 14 residues. This chain's CDR3 is CASIYGTDYNEQFF. The CDR3 DNA reads as TGTGCCAGCATCTATGGGACGGACTACAATGAGCAGTTCTTC. Drawing the rest from reference TRBV7-9 and TRBJ2-1, the complete variable domain is DTGVSQNPRHKITKRGQNVTFRCDPISEHNRLYWYRQTLGQGPEFLTYFQNEAQLEKSRLLSDRFSAERPKGSFSTLEIQRTEQGDSAMYLCASIYGTDYNEQFFGPGTRLTVL.

The rearrangement joins TRBV15 to TRBJ1-1; 7 nucleotides align to TRBD1. The CDR3 loop spans 13 amino acids. The V gene end was trimmed by 7 bases and the J gene end by 1 base; junction bases not matched to a gene: 3. Germline V gives CDR1 LNHNV, CDR2 YYDKDF (reference sequence). The CDR3 reads CATKGQANTEAFF. CDR3 coding DNA: TGTGCCACCAAAGGACAGGCGAACACTGAAGCTTTCTTT.

As DNA, the CDR3 is TGCAGTGCTAGAGCCCGGACTAGCGGGAAGGATGAGCAGTTCTTC. Encoded protein: CSARARTSGKDEQFF. The chain is built from TRBV20-1 and TRBJ2-1; 12 bases agree with TRBD2. The length of the CDR3 is 15 residues. The V gene end was trimmed by 1 base and the J gene end by 8 bases; junction bases not matched to a gene: 6. Germline V lookup: CDR1 DFQATT, CDR2 SNEGSKA (reference sequence).

This clonotype turned up a few times. V and J are TRBV5-1 and TRBJ2-7; 10 bases are a match to TRBD2. The CDR3 covers 16 residues. Looked up from germline, CDR1 is SGHRS and CDR2 is YFSETQ. V shed 3 bases, J shed 1 base, and the junction held 7 bases outside the gene matches. The CDR3 protein is CASSSVASGGSYEQYF. The CDR3 region has the DNA TGCGCCAGCAGCTCAGTGGCTAGCGGGGGATCCTACGAGCAGTACTTC.

This clonotype has more than one count but fewer than ten. CDR3 DNA sequence: TGTGCCAGCGCCCCGGCGGGCAGGCTAGCGGGCAATGAGCAGTTCTTC. Translating it yields CASAPAGRLAGNEQFF. The chain links TRBV7-3 to TRBJ2-1; 8 nucleotides line up with TRBD2. Germline CDR1 is SGHTA and CDR2 is FQGTGA. CDR3 length equals 16 residues. V was clipped by 8 bases and J by 6 bases; unmatched bases: 15.

This chain joins TRBV20-1 and TRBJ2-1, with TRBD2 matching 7 bases. The germline gives CDR1 DFQATT, CDR2 SNEGSKA (reference sequence). This CDR3 contains 15 residues. J lost 2 bases, V lost 3 bases, and 7 bases had no gene match. The CDR3 sequence: CSARVFAGAYNEQFF. The CDR3 DNA is TGCAGTGCTAGGGTTTTTGCGGGAGCCTACAATGAGCAGTTCTTC.

CDR3 in amino acids: CASTKTSGGSDEQFF. CDR3 in DNA: TGTGCCAGCACAAAGACTAGTGGGGGGTCCGATGAGCAGTTCTTC. The chain carries TRBV6-6 and TRBJ2-1; a possible D gene is TRBD2 (6 bases). Germline V gene data show CDR1 as MNHNY and CDR2 as SVGAGI (reference sequence). V dropped 7 bases and J dropped 8 bases, with 21 bases sitting between them. The CDR3 runs to 15 residues.

This clonotype was found a few times. The genes are TRBV10-3 and TRBJ1-5; TRBD1 matches 11 bases. The V segment lost 2 bases and the J segment 5 bases; nucleotides outside the gene matches: 5. The CDR3 contains 16 residues. Germline loops: CDR1 ENHRY, CDR2 SYGVKD. CDR3 in DNA: TGTGCCATCAGTGAGACGGGGACAGGGGGAGATCAGCCCCAGCATTTT. Amino acids: CAISETGTGGDQPQHF.

The chain has TRBV11-2 and TRBJ2-6; D tentatively fits TRBD1 or TRBD2 (6 bases each). CDR3 length: 16 amino acids. V shed 5 bases and J shed 4 bases, with 15 bases lying between them. From germline, CDR1 is SGHAT and CDR2 FQNNGV. The CDR3 region has the DNA TGTGCCAGCAGCAACAGGAGGGGGAAGGGGGCCAACGTCCTGACTTTC. Encoded protein: CASSNRRGKGANVLTF.

The rearrangement links TRBV7-9 to TRBJ1-1; 11 bases agree with TRBD1. This CDR3 is built from 15 residues. J was trimmed by 4 bases and V by 4 bases; bases with no gene match: 5. The germline gives CDR1 SEHNR, CDR2 FQNEAQ (reference sequence). The CDR3 protein is CASSYPGTGGTEAFF. The DNA for the CDR3 is TGTGCCAGCAGCTATCCCGGGACAGGGGGCACTGAAGCTTTCTTT.

In nucleotides, the CDR3 is TGCAGTGCTCCCTTCGTTGGAGCAGGGAAAGAGACCCAGTACTTC. This sequence encodes CSAPFVGAGKETQYF. The J gene is TRBJ2-5, the V gene TRBV20-1, with D possibly being TRBD1 (5 bases). The CDR3 has 15 residues. V was cut by 5 bases and J by 3 bases, with 19 bases left in between. CDR1 is DFQATT, CDR2 SNEGSKA, per germline (reference sequence).

The V and J genes are TRBV6-5 and TRBJ2-7; tentative D call: TRBD1 (7 bases). With 6 bases removed from V and 1 base from J, the gap between germline ends came to 16 bases. The CDR3 sequence is 15 residues long. From germline, CDR1 is MNHEY and CDR2 SVGAGI. DNA of the CDR3: TGTGCCAGCAGGGACCTCCAGGGGGGTTCCTACGAGCAGTACTTC. It is translated as CASRDLQGGSYEQYF.

The sample holds a few counts of this clonotype. The rearrangement joins TRBV6-1 to TRBJ2-5; D assignment may be TRBD1 or TRBD2 (5 bases each). The DNA matches TRBJ2-7 better at its end, which makes the J call doubtful. The CDR3 has 13 amino acids. From germline, CDR1 is MNHNS and CDR2 SASEGT. The CDR3 DNA reads TGTGCCAGCAGGGGGGTGCCCCCGGACGAGCAGTACTTC. Protein sequence: CASRGVPPDEQYF.

The rearrangement joins TRBV20-1 to TRBJ1-1; D perhaps matches TRBD1 (5 bases). Germline CDR1 reads DFQATT; CDR2 reads SNEGSKA (reference sequence). This CDR3 region has 12 residues. Trimming cost V 2 bases and J 5 bases, with 9 bases left between them. Here the CDR3 reads CSARYGGTEAFF. The DNA for the CDR3 is TGCAGTGCTAGATATGGGGGGACTGAAGCTTTCTTT.